These 19 T cell receptor beta chains share one sample of origin, sequenced in a study of T-cell reconstitution after alpha-beta-depleted transplantation in children. Preparation of the TCRbeta library used unique molecular identifiers. In TCRdb, the PCR reads were re-called with MiXCR into one record per CDR3 protein. This table holds hundreds of thousands of distinct CDR3 sequences, under 25% found once. The sequenced sample was PBMCs, mostly from graft donor cells, obtained 360 days after TCRalphabeta/CD19-depleted stem cell transplant. These receptors all stem from a boy in the first two years of life who had a stem cell transplant for acute myeloid leukemia, so the T cells may come from the graft donor.

The gene calls are TRBV6-5 and TRBJ2-1, with TRBD2 as a possible D gene (7 bases). Trimming stripped 2 bases from V and 4 bases from J, with 15 bases between. This CDR3 comprises 16 residues. The germline gives CDR1 MNHEY, CDR2 SVGAGI. The CDR3 region has the DNA TGTGCCAGCAGTTACGGGGGGGCCCTCGGGTACAATGAGCAGTTCTTC. It translates to CASSYGGALGYNEQFF.

The sample holds many counts of this clonotype. The chain joins TRBV12-3 or TRBV12-4 to TRBJ2-3, with 8 bases lining up with TRBD2. V lost 3 bases and J lost 2; bases outside the gene matches: 16. The CDR3 covers 19 residues. The DNA of the CDR3 is TGTGCCAGCAGTTTTTTTGGTCGGGGGGGCCCCCCCCACACAGATACGCAGTATTTT. This gives the protein CASSFFGRGGPPHTDTQYF.

This chain links TRBV27 with TRBJ1-6; 9 positions match TRBD1. The CDR3 extends over 16 amino acids. The V gene's germline CDR1 is MNHEY and CDR2 SMNVEV (reference sequence). V trimming: 8 bases; J trimming: 8 bases; junction bases outside the gene matches: 13. The CDR3 nucleotides are TGTGCCAGCCTCCGCACCGGGACAGGGAGGTATTCACCCCTCCACTTT. Amino acid sequence: CASLRTGTGRYSPLHF.

The rearrangement uses TRBV20-1 and TRBJ1-2; D may be TRBD1 (5 bases). The CDR3 has 13 residues. The ends were cut back, 0 bases at V and 3 bases at J, with 8 bases in the middle. Germline-derived CDR1 and CDR2 are DFQATT and SNEGSKA (reference sequence). The CDR3 nucleotides read TGCAGTGCTAGAGATGGGGCAGACTATGGCTACACCTTC. It specifies CSARDGADYGYTF.

This chain links TRBV6-1 with TRBJ2-6; D gene uncertain. Germline V gene sequence: CDR1 MNHNS, CDR2 SASEGT. This CDR3 has 17 residues. V was clipped by 4 bases and J by 0 bases, with 13 bases between them. The CDR3 DNA sequence: TGTGCCAGCAGTGGGAGAGACATAAGCTCTGGGGCCAACGTCCTGACTTTC. As protein: CASSGRDISSGANVLTF.

This clonotype was seen more than once but under ten times. The V and J genes are TRBV12-3 or TRBV12-4 and TRBJ2-1; TRBD1 might be the D (6 bases). CDR3 length equals 14 residues. The V end was cut by 3 bases, the J end by 4 bases, with 10 bases between. The CDR3 DNA sequence: TGTGCCAGCAGTTTCGGGACACCTTACAATGAGCAGTTCTTC. Protein: CASSFGTPYNEQFF.

This clonotype was seen a handful of times. The CDR3 sequence: CASSYGKRGDWQETQYF. The DNA for the CDR3 is TGTGCCAGCAGTTACGGGAAGCGGGGGGACTGGCAAGAGACCCAGTACTTC. This chain links TRBV6-5 with TRBJ2-5, with TRBD2 identical over 9 bases. Looked up from germline, CDR1 is MNHEY and CDR2 is SVGAGI. V lost 2 bases, J lost 2 bases, and 9 bases stayed unmatched. The CDR3 consists of 17 residues.

The gene calls are TRBV20-1 and TRBJ1-6, with D hard to call. Germline V CDR1 and CDR2: DFQATT, SNEGSKA (reference sequence). V was pared by 5 bases and J by 0 bases, with 8 bases between. This CDR3 contains 14 residues. For the CDR3, the DNA is TGCAGTGCTTTCGAGAGCTCCTATAATTCACCCCTCCACTTT. The encoded protein is CSAFESSYNSPLHF.

This clonotype showed up just a few times. The chain joins TRBV10-3 to TRBJ2-5; 7 bases match TRBD1. The CDR3 sequence is 16 residues long. V trimming: 3 bases; J trimming: 1 base; junction bases outside the gene matches: 8. The V gene's germline CDR1 is ENHRY and CDR2 SYGVKD. CDR3 DNA sequence: TGTGCCATCAGTGACCCGTTGGCAGGGGGCCAAGAGACCCAGTACTTC. This codes for CAISDPLAGGQETQYF.

In its sample, this clonotype was seen many times. The chain employs TRBV21-1 and TRBJ2-1; TRBD1 was called by the table and not checked on the DNA. TRBV21-1 is designated a pseudogene. CDR3 length: 18 residues. CDR3 sequence: CASSNLSDSGTDYNEQFF. In DNA form, the CDR3 reads TGTGCCAGCAGCAATCTGTCCGACTCCGGGACAGATTACAATGAGCAGTTCTTC.

This rearrangement joins TRBV2 to TRBJ2-1; D not certain. The CDR3 has 12 amino acids. V gave up 7 bases and J gave up 9 bases, with 13 bases separating them. CDR1 and CDR2 (germline): SNHLY, FYNNEI. The CDR3 DNA is TGTGCCAGCAACCTAAAGACGGTTGAGCAGTTCTTC. This codes for CASNLKTVEQFF.

This clonotype turned up a few times. The V call is TRBV25-1, the J call TRBJ1-1; TRBD1 is a possible D gene (5 bases). The CDR3 extends over 15 amino acids. The V end was cut by 3 bases, the J end by 1 base, with 12 bases between. CDR1 is MGHDK and CDR2 is SYGVNS in the germline V gene. The CDR3 nucleotides read TGTGCCAGCAGTGACCTCGGGGGATGGAACACTGAAGCTTTCTTT. Protein sequence: CASSDLGGWNTEAFF. The full variable domain, in which reference TRBV25-1 and TRBJ1-1 provide the parts outside the CDR3, is EADIYQTPRYLVIGTGKKITLECSQTMGHDKMYWYQQDPGMELHLIHYSYGVNSTEKGDLSSESTVSRIRTEHFPLTLESARPSHTSQYLCASSDLGGWNTEAFFGQGTRLTVV.

V usage is TRBV7-7 and J usage is TRBJ1-1; D not certain. The CDR3 has 13 residues. With 5 bases removed from V and 2 bases from J, the gap between germline ends came to 9 bases. Germline V gene lookup returns CDR1 SSHAT and CDR2 FNYEAQ (reference sequence). CDR3 protein: CASSLQSNTEAFF. The CDR3 coding sequence is TGTGCCAGCAGCCTACAGAGCAACACTGAAGCTTTCTTT. The variable domain in full, with the rest retrieved from reference TRBV7-7 and TRBJ1-1, is GAGVSQSPRYKVTKRGQDVTLRCDPISSHATLYWYQQALGQGPEFLTYFNYEAQPDKSGLPSDRFSAERPEGSISTLTIQRTEQRDSAMYRCASSLQSNTEAFFGQGTRLTVV.

The chain joins TRBV6-2 or TRBV6-3 to TRBJ2-7, with D perhaps TRBD1 or TRBD2 (5 bases each). The CDR3 loop spans 11 amino acids. Germline CDR1 and CDR2: MNHEY and SVGEGT. V was shortened by 4 bases and J by 9 bases, with 10 bases between the two germline ends. In nucleotides, the CDR3 is TGTGCCAGCAGTTTCCGGGGCATGCAGTACGTC. This sequence encodes CASSFRGMQYV.

This clonotype turned up a few times. The chain links TRBV5-1 to TRBJ2-1, with D possibly TRBD2 on 5 matching bases. From germline, CDR1 is SGHRS and CDR2 YFSETQ. This CDR3 comprises 17 residues. Trimming cost V 4 bases and J 4 bases, with 21 bases left between them. The CDR3 region has the DNA TGCGCCAGCAGCCGAGTCAGCCCCACCCCGGGGTACAATGAGCAGTTCTTC. Protein sequence: CASSRVSPTPGYNEQFF.

The V gene is TRBV7-2, the J gene TRBJ1-1, with a weak D call TRBD1 (5 bases). The CDR3 runs 14 residues. Trimming left V 2 bases short and J 3 bases short, with 10 bases between. Germline V gene sequence: CDR1 SGHTA, CDR2 FQGNSA. The CDR3 DNA is TGTGCCAGCAGCTTATTAACAGGTCACACTGAAGCTTTCTTT. Its translation is CASSLLTGHTEAFF.

This clonotype was counted at least ten times. The gene calls are TRBV20-1 and TRBJ2-7; a possible D gene is TRBD1 (6 bases). The CDR3 loop spans 15 amino acids. Germline-derived CDR1 and CDR2 are DFQATT and SNEGSKA (reference sequence). V gave up 6 bases and J gave up 0 bases, with 18 bases separating them. The CDR3 nucleotides are TGCAGTGCCGGATCCGGACAGATCCTCTCCTACGAGCAGTACGTC. The encoded protein is CSAGSGQILSYEQYV.

This clonotype was seen many times. This chain connects TRBV4-3 to TRBJ1-1; 9 nucleotides line up with TRBD1. CDR1 is LGHNA, CDR2 YSLEER, per germline. This CDR3 spans 20 amino acids. V shed 4 bases and J 0 bases; nucleotides not matched to a gene: 18. CDR3 loop: CASSRKVQTGGKGVNTEAFF. The CDR3 DNA follows: TGCGCCAGCAGCCGGAAGGTCCAAACAGGGGGCAAGGGGGTGAACACTGAAGCTTTCTTT.

The genes are TRBV27 and TRBJ1-5; D possibly corresponds to TRBD1 (5 bases). The germline V gene encodes CDR1 MNHEY and CDR2 SMNVEV (reference sequence). V lost 3 bases, J lost 2 bases, and 11 bases lay in between. The CDR3 has 15 residues. In nucleotides, the CDR3 is TGTGCCAGCAGTTTGGGACTGGGCGGCAATCAGCCCCAGCATTTT. Its protein product is CASSLGLGGNQPQHF.